The 11 T cell receptor beta chains reported below all come from one sample, sequenced in a study of cytomegalovirus exposure and HLA in healthy donors. The PCR was carried out with 60 Vbeta primers and 13 Jbeta primers. TCRdb's table, derived via immunoSEQ multiplex PCR, lists solely in-frame clones and lacks some. The table lists 100,000 to 150,000 clones, 80% of them singletons. The material sequenced was PBMCs. Receptors were obtained from a man aged 40-49 years in good health and CMV-seronegative.

This chain links TRBV29-1 with TRBJ1-1; a weak D match, TRBD1 (6 bases). CDR3 length: 13 residues. Germline CDR1 reads SQVTM; CDR2 reads ANQGSEA. Deletions cut 5 bases from V and 6 bases from J, with 16 bases between. The CDR3 DNA is TGCAGCGTTCGAAAAGCTACAGGGTCTGAAGCTTTCTTT. Encoded protein: CSVRKATGSEAFF.

The genes are TRBV5-1 and TRBJ2-1; a possible D gene is TRBD1 (7 bases). The CDR3 totals 15 residues. CDR1 and CDR2 (germline): SGHRS, YFSETQ. Trimming removed 0 bases at V and 5 bases at J, with 12 bases between. In DNA form, the CDR3 reads TGCGCCAGCAGCTTGGAGGGCAGGGGGGACAATGAGCAGTTCTTC. Translation: CASSLEGRGDNEQFF.

The chain combines TRBV7-9 with TRBJ2-3; 9 nucleotides line up with TRBD1. The V and J ends lost 2 bases and 3 bases, in that order; junction bases with no gene match: 6. The CDR3 is 16 residues long. The germline V gene encodes CDR1 SEHNR and CDR2 FQNEAQ (reference sequence). This chain's CDR3 is CASSLTQGAGTDTQYF. Written as DNA, the CDR3 is TGTGCCAGCAGCTTAACACAGGGGGCAGGGACAGATACGCAGTATTTT. Looking up the rest from reference TRBV7-9 and TRBJ2-3 gives the full variable domain: DTGVSQNPRHKITKRGQNVTFRCDPISEHNRLYWYRQTLGQGPEFLTYFQNEAQLEKSRLLSDRFSAERPKGSFSTLEIQRTEQGDSAMYLCASSLTQGAGTDTQYFGPGTRLTVL.

The V gene is TRBV28, the J gene TRBJ2-5, with TRBD2 as a possible D gene (7 bases). Trimming stripped 6 bases from V and 1 base from J, with 9 bases between. The CDR3 covers 13 residues. From germline, CDR1 is MDHEN and CDR2 SYDVKM. As DNA, the CDR3 is TGTGCCAGCAGGGGGGGGGCCCAAGAGACCCAGTACTTC. Translating gives CASRGGAQETQYF.

This clone turned up a few times. The CDR3 sequence: CASRKTSIADTQYF. CDR3 sequence (DNA): TGTGCCAGCCGTAAGACTAGTATCGCGGATACGCAGTATTTT. The V call is TRBV2, the J call TRBJ2-3, with a weak D call TRBD2 (6 bases). The CDR3 loop spans 14 amino acids. V shed 8 bases and J shed 6 bases, with 18 bases lying between them. From germline, CDR1 is SNHLY and CDR2 FYNNEI. The whole variable domain, remainder taken from reference TRBV2 and TRBJ2-3, is EPEVTQTPSHQVTQMGQEVILRCVPISNHLYFYWYRQILGQKVEFLVSFYNNEISEKSEIFDDQFSVERPDGSNFTLKIRSTKLEDSAMYFCASRKTSIADTQYFGPGTRLTVL.

The V and J genes are TRBV7-8 and TRBJ1-6, with 7 bases matching TRBD1. This CDR3 contains 16 residues. Germline values: CDR1 SGHVS, CDR2 FQNEAQ. V shed 5 bases, J shed 7 bases, and the junction held 11 bases outside the gene matches. In DNA, the CDR3 is TGTGCCAGCAGCCCGAGACAGGGCCTAGGGAATTCACCCCTCCACTTT. Translating gives CASSPRQGLGNSPLHF.

The CDR3 protein is CASSSAGLGLAYEQYF. The DNA for the CDR3 is TGTGCCAGCAGTTCGGCAGGGTTGGGTTTAGCCTACGAGCAGTACTTC. This chain uses TRBV28 with TRBJ2-7, with D possibly matching TRBD1 (5 bases). The V end lost 4 bases, the J end lost 2 bases, and 18 bases lay between the germline ends. CDR1 and CDR2 (germline): MDHEN, SYDVKM. The CDR3 totals 16 residues.

With respect to this clone: Other DNA variants within this sample encode the same CDR3. The chain links TRBV15 to TRBJ1-5; 7 bases align to TRBD1. Per the germline V gene, CDR1 is LNHNV and CDR2 is YYDKDF (reference sequence). This CDR3 is 14 amino acids long. The V gene end was trimmed by 0 bases and the J gene end by 5 bases; junction bases not matched to a gene: 1. In DNA form, the CDR3 reads TGTGCCACCAGCAGAGATCAGGGGGATCAGCCCCAGCATTTT. Residues: CATSRDQGDQPQHF.

The chain joins TRBV30 to TRBJ2-1; a possible D gene is TRBD1 (5 bases). The CDR3 has 12 residues. Trimming shortened V by 2 bases and J by 9 bases, and 11 bases separated the two germline ends. Germline CDR1 and CDR2: GTSNPN and SVGIG (reference sequence). CDR3 loop: CAWSRGLGEQFF. DNA for the CDR3: TGTGCCTGGAGTAGGGGTCTAGGTGAGCAGTTCTTC.

This sequence joins TRBV6-5 and TRBJ1-4, with TRBD1 matching 8 bases. In germline, CDR1 is MNHEY, CDR2 SVGAGI. With 6 bases clipped from V and 8 bases from J, the junction kept 8 bases outside the gene matches. The CDR3 runs 14 residues. The CDR3 DNA reads as TGTGCCAGCAGGCCAGGGGGCGCGACGGAAAAACTGTTTTTT. The encoded protein is CASRPGGATEKLFF.

The gene calls are TRBV7-2 and TRBJ2-3; 10 bases align to TRBD2. CDR1 is SGHTA and CDR2 is FQGNSA in the germline V gene. CDR3 length: 16 residues. Trimming cost V 5 bases and J 1 base; bases outside gene matches: 6. The CDR3 sequence: CASSRLLAGGTDTQYF. The CDR3 coding sequence is TGTGCCAGCAGCCGCCTGCTAGCGGGGGGCACAGATACGCAGTATTTT.